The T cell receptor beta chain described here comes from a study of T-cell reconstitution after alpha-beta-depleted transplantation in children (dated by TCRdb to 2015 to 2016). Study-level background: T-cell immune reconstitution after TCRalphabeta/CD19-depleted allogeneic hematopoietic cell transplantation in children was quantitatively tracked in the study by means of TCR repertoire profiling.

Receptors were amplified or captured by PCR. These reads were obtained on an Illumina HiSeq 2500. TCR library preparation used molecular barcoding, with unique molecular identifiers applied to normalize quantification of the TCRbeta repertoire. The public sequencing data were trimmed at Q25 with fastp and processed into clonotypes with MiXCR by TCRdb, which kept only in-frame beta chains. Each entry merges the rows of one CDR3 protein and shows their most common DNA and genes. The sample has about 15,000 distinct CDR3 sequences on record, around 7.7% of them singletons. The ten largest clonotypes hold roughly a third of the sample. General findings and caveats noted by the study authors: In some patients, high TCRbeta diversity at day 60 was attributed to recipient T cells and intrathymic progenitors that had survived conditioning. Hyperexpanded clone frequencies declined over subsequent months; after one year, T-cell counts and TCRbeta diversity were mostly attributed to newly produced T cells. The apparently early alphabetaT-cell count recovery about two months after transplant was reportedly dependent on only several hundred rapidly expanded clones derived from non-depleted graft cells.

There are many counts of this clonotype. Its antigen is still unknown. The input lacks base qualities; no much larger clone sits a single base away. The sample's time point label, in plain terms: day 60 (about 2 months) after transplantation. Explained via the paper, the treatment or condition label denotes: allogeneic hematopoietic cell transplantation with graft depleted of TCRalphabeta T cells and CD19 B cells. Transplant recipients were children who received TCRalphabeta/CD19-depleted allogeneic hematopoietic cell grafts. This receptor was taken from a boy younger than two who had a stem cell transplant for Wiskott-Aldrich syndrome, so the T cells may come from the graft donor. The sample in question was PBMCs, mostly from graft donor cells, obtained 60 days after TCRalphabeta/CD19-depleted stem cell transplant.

The CDR3 is CSVEGQGETQYF. The DNA reads TGCAGCGTTGAGGGGCAGGGGGAGACCCAGTACTTC. In this chain, TRBV29-1 is recombined with TRBJ2-5, and perhaps TRBD1 as D gene, on 6 matching bases. CDR1 SQVTM and CDR2 ANQGSEA were looked up in the germline V gene. Trimming takes 3 bases from V and 5 bases from J, and the germline ends sit 10 bases apart. Measured from the cysteine to the phenylalanine, the CDR3 is 12 residues long. Of the read, only the CDR3 DNA is kept; its 36 bases are in frame from base 1.